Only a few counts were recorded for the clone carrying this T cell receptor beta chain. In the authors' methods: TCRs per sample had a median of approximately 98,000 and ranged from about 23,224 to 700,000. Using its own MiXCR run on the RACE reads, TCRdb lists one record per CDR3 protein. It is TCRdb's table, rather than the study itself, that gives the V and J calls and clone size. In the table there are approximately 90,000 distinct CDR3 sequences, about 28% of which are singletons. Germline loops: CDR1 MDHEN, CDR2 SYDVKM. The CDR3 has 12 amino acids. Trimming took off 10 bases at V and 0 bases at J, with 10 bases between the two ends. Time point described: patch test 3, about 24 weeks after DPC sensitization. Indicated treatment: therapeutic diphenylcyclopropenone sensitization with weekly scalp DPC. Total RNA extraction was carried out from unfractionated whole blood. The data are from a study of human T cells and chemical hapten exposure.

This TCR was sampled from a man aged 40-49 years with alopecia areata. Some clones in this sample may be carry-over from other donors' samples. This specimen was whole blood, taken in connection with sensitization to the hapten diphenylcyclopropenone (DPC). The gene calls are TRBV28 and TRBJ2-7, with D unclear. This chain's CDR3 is CATQDGSYEQYF. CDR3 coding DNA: TGTGCCACCCAGGACGGCTCCTACGAGCAGTACTTC.